This T cell receptor beta chain was identified during a study of CD8 T cells in Susac syndrome. On this clonotype: Its antigen is currently unknown.

A quantity of roughly 0.5 to 1 ug RNA underwent reverse transcription using random hexamers. One entry per CDR3 protein, called by TCRdb with MiXCR from the immunoSEQ multiplex PCR reads. Here the sample spans roughly 120,000 distinct CDR3 sequences, about 93% being singletons. Study-wide results and caveats: The authors acknowledged that the study's TCR sequencing and HLA analysis involved relatively few individuals.

V was clipped by 8 bases and J by 0 bases, with 10 bases between them. The germline V gene has CDR1 KGHSH and CDR2 LQKENI. The CDR3 totals 13 residues. The chain employs TRBV18 and TRBJ2-5; TRBD1 is a possible D gene (5 bases). The material sequenced was CD4+ T cells from PBMCs. The receptor was isolated from a human donor in good health. CDR3 sequence reads: CASRRQNQETQYF. The DNA of the CDR3 is TGTGCCAGCAGACGACAGAACCAAGAGACCCAGTACTTC.